These 7 T cell receptor beta chains were sequenced from one sample in a study of CXCR3-negative and CXCR3-positive naive CD8 T cells. The TRB cDNA libraries were prepared by 5' RACE with UMI labels. One entry per CDR3 protein, without DNA, is what TCRdb gives after re-calling the 5' RACE reads. The data include over 50,000 distinct CDR3 sequences; the top ten clones carry under 0.8%. Regarding the study as a whole: CXCR3-positive naive cells carried more hydrophobic TRB CDR3s than CXCR3-negative naive cells did.

Their target antigens are unknown. The sequenced sample was naive CXCR3+ CD8+ T cells from blood. As for subset: CD45RO-CCR7+CD27+CD95- naive CD8+ T cells expressing CXCR3 (TNR3+). All receptors derive from a human donor in good health. Some clones in this sample may be carry-over from other donors' samples.

The gene calls are TRBV29-1 and TRBJ1-5; lacking DNA, the TRBD1 call made by TCRdb goes unchecked. CDR3 length equals 13 residues. From germline, CDR1 is SQVTM and CDR2 ANQGSEA. The chain's CDR3 is CSVGGQGNQPQHF.

The chain recombines TRBV6-2 or TRBV6-3 with TRBJ2-7; TCRdb indicates TRBD2, and absent DNA this call remains unverified. The CDR3 is 14 amino acids. Germline V gene lookup returns CDR1 MNHEY and CDR2 SVGEGT. CDR3 in amino acids: CASSSQRGGYEQYF.

This chain joins TRBV27 and TRBJ1-4; as DNA is missing, the TRBD1 call by TCRdb cannot be tested. Germline V gives CDR1 MNHEY, CDR2 SMNVEV (reference sequence). This CDR3 contains 15 residues. This CDR3 reads CASSFQGGAGEKLFF.

This chain connects TRBV6-6 to TRBJ1-1. In germline, CDR1 is MNHNY, CDR2 SVGAGI (reference sequence). The CDR3 runs 14 residues. The CDR3 is CASSYMREGTEAFF.

This chain links TRBV7-6 with TRBJ1-1. The CDR3 is made up of 12 amino acids. Germline V gene sequence: CDR1 SGHVS, CDR2 FNYEAQ. This CDR3 is CASQAWKTEAFF.

The chain has TRBV4-3 and TRBJ2-5; no DNA is available, so the TRBD1 call from TCRdb remains unchecked. The germline V gene has CDR1 LGHNA and CDR2 YSLEER. This CDR3 spans 15 amino acids. CDR3 in amino acids: CASSQDGDSAETQYF.

The J gene is TRBJ2-1, the V gene TRBV6-2 or TRBV6-3; TCRdb indicates TRBD2, and absent DNA this call remains unverified. Germline assignment: CDR1 MNHEY and CDR2 SVGEGT. This CDR3 has 17 residues. The CDR3 sequence: CASSSGLAGGSYNEQFF.